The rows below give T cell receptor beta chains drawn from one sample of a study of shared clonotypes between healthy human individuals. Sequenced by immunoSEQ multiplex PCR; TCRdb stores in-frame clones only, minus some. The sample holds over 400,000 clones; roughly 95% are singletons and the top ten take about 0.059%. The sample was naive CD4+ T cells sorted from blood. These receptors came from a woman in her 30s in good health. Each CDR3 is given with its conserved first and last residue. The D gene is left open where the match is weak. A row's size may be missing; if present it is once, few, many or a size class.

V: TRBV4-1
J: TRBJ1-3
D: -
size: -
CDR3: CASSQDGTNRAGISGNTIYF
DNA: TGCGCCAGCAGCCAAGATGGTACTAATCGGGCAGGTATCTCTGGAAACACCATATATTTT

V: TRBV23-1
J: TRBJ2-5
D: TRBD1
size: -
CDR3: CASSTPQTGDGETQYF
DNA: TGCGCCAGCAGTACCCCTCAAACAGGGGACGGCGAGACCCAGTACTTC

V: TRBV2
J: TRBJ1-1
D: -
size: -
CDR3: CASSKDSNTEAFF
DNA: TGTGCCAGCAGCAAAGACAGCAACACTGAAGCTTTCTTT

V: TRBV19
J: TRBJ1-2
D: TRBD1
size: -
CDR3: CASSTPGQGPFGYTF
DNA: TGTGCCAGTAGTACCCCGGGACAGGGCCCCTTCGGCTACACCTTC

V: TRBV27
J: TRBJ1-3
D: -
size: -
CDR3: CASRGGAAGNTIYF
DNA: TGTGCCAGCAGAGGGGGGGCGGCCGGAAACACCATATATTTT

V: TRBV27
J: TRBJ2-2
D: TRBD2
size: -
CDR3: CATRIAGGRTGELFF
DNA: TGTGCCACCCGAATAGCGGGAGGGCGAACCGGGGAGCTGTTTTTT

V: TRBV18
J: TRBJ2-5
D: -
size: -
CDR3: CASSLPPGVGETQYF
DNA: TGTGCCAGCTCACTTCCCCCAGGGGTCGGAGAGACCCAGTACTTC

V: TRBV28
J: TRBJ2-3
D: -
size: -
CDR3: CASTPPGDLADTQYF
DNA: TGTGCCAGCACCCCCCCGGGGGACCTCGCAGATACGCAGTATTTT

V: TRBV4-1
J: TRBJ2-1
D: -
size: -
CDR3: CASSQEGLTKRHEQFF
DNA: TGCGCCAGCAGCCAAGAGGGCCTGACCAAGCGGCATGAGCAGTTCTTC

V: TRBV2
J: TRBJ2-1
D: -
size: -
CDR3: CASSEMRGDRRFF
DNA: TGTGCCAGCAGTGAAATGAGGGGGGACCGGCGGTTCTTC

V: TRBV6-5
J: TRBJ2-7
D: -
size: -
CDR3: CASSYASGPTSLHF
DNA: TGTGCCAGCAGTTACGCGAGCGGCCCCACTAGTCTGCACTTC

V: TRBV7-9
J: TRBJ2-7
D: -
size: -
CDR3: CASSPYGGGSYEQYF
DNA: TGTGCCAGCAGCCCCTACGGGGGCGGAAGCTACGAGCAGTACTTC

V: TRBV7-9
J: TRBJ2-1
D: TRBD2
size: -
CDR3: CASGILADNEQFF
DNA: TGTGCCAGTGGGATACTAGCGGACAATGAGCAGTTCTTC

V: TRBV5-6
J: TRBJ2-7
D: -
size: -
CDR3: CASSLTGLVDYEQYF
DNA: TGTGCCAGCAGCTTGACCGGACTGGTGGACTACGAGCAGTACTTC

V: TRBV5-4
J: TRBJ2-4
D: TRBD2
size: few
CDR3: CASSLDLAGGITNIQYF
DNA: TGTGCCAGCAGCTTGGACCTAGCGGGAGGGATCACAAACATTCAGTACTTC

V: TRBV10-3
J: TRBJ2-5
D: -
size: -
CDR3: CAISVRVAETQYF
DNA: TGTGCCATCAGTGTCCGGGTGGCGGAGACCCAGTACTTC

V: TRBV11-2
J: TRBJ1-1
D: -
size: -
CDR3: CASSLVRGAPTEAFF
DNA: TGTGCCAGCAGCTTAGTCCGGGGGGCGCCCACTGAAGCTTTCTTT

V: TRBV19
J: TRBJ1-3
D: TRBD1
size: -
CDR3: CASIKTGTGNTIYF
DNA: TGTGCCAGTATTAAGACAGGGACTGGAAACACCATATATTTT

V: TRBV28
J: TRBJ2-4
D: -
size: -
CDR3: CASSLKGFQNIQYF
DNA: TGTGCCAGCAGTTTAAAAGGGTTCCAAAACATTCAGTACTTC

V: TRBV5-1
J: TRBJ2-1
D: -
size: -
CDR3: CASSSGSGHNEQFF
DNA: TGCGCCAGCAGCTCCGGGAGTGGACACAATGAGCAGTTCTTC

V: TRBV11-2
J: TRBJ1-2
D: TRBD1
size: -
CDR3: CASSWGQGSYGYTF
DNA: TGTGCCAGCAGCTGGGGACAGGGGAGTTATGGCTACACCTTC

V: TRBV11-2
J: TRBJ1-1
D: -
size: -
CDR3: CASSKGRWNTEAFF
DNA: TGTGCCAGCAGCAAGGGACGGTGGAACACTGAAGCTTTCTTT

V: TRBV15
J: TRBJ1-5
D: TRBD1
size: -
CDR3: CATAPGTGGQPQHF
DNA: TGTGCCACCGCACCCGGGACAGGGGGTCAGCCCCAGCATTTT

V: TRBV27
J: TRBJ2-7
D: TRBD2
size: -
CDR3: CASRGLAGVSYEQYF
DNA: TGTGCCAGCAGGGGACTAGCGGGCGTCTCCTACGAGCAGTACTTC

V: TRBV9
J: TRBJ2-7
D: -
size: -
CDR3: CASSALGYEQYF
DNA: TGTGCCAGCAGCGCTCTAGGCTACGAGCAGTACTTC

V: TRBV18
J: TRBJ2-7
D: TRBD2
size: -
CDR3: CASSPRGGSAHEQYF
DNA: TGTGCCAGCTCACCAAGGGGCGGGAGCGCCCACGAGCAGTACTTC

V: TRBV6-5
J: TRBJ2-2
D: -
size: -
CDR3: CASSLLGQNTGELFF
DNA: TGTGCCAGCAGCCTCCTAGGACAGAACACCGGGGAGCTGTTTTTT

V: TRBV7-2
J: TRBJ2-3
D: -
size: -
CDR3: CASSPPAATQYF
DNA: TGTGCCAGCAGCCCGCCTGCTGCTACGCAGTATTTT